The present T cell receptor (beta chain) was sequenced within a study of shared clonotypes between healthy human individuals. Each of the donors was a healthy adult who was HIV-negative and had not had a recent acute infection or vaccination. Over several immunoSEQ plates, each subset's genomic DNA was distributed in even portions. In the authors' methods: Filtering was not the same, since immunoSEQ gave junction-only sequences without quality scores. Profiled with immunoSEQ multiplex PCR; TCRdb holds only in-frame clones, not every one. V and J calls and clone size follow that table, whereas D and trimming were derived from the DNA. The data contain approximately 100,000 clones, 65% to 75% of them singletons. This clone was detected only a few times. Trimming shortened V by 1 base and J by 4 bases, and 1 base separated the two germline ends. CDR1 and CDR2 from the germline V gene are SGHKS and YYEKEE (reference sequence). This CDR3 has 11 amino acids.

What was sequenced was memory CD8+ T cells sorted from blood. Subset meaning: CD45RO+ cells pooled with CCR7-negative TemRA cells. The TCR originated in a young woman in good health. V is TRBV5-5 and J is TRBJ2-3; D uncertain. The CDR3 nucleotides are TGTGCCAGCAGCTTGTCAGATACGCAGTATTTT. This sequence encodes CASSLSDTQYF.